The sequence of this TCR beta chain was determined in a study of T cells in localized non-small cell lung cancer. A note on this clone: At the DNA level, this CDR3 is encoded by other sequences in the same sample as well.

Germline V gene sequence: CDR1 KGHSH, CDR2 LQKENI. The CDR3 extends over 14 amino acids. V lost 2 bases to trimming and J lost 1 base, with 8 bases between them. This table comes from immunoSEQ multiplex PCR, and its TCRdb copy is limited to in-frame clones, with some not included. The table lists about 54,000 clones, around 81% of them singletons. The sequence derives from a female donor older than 55 with stage II squamous cell lung carcinoma. The gene calls are TRBV18 and TRBJ1-1; perhaps TRBD1 as D (5 bases). The starting material was peripheral blood, obtained before any cancer treatment. CDR3 DNA: TGTGCCAGCTCACCAGCAGGGAGGAACACTGAAGCTTTCTTT. Translation: CASSPAGRNTEAFF.